The present entry profiles one TCR beta chain with its context. The target antigen is unknown. Per germline, CDR1 SGHTA and CDR2 FQGNSA. V lost 5 bases to trimming and J lost 9 bases; unmatched junction nucleotides: 14. This CDR3 contains 15 residues. Newly diagnosed hyperthyroidism donors, aged 18 to 65, duration under 2 months. RNA transcripts were the source from which TCR beta CDR3 regions were amplified. Investigators did first-round RT-PCR with HTBI primers, then second-round multiplex PCR. A single record per CDR3 protein comes from TCRdb applying MiXCR to the multiplex PCR reads. The table lists approximately 1.2 million distinct CDR3 sequences, 35% to 40% of them singletons, with around 10% in the top ten. The data stem from a study of Graves' ophthalmopathy and Graves' hyperthyroidism. Study-wide results and caveats: Most clonotypes expanded in thyroid above 0.001 frequency were present in blood too. From stable hyperthyroidism, ophthalmopathy was separated by a 13-signature model with 87.88% sensitivity and more than 75% specificity.

The sequencing input was peripheral blood or thyroid tissue (not recorded which). The chain carries TRBV7-2 and TRBJ2-5; 8 bases are shared with TRBD1. This TCR derives from an adult man with Graves' hyperthyroidism. Here the CDR3 reads CASSTRDRTYQPQYF. CDR3 in DNA: TGTGCCAGCAGCACAAGGGACAGGACGTATCAGCCCCAGTACTTC. The complete variable domain, with remaining parts taken from reference TRBV7-2 and TRBJ2-5, reads GAGVSQSPSNKVTEKGKDVELRCDPISGHTALYWYRQSLGQGLEFLIYFQGNSAPDKSGLPSDRFSAERTGGSVSTLTIQRTQQEDSAVYLCASSTRDRTYQPQYFGPGTRLLVL.